One sample yielded the 13 T cell receptor beta chains listed below, sequenced in a study of control samples from healthy donors and cancer patients. Method: immunoSEQ multiplex PCR; TCRdb's copy keeps in-frame clones and lacks some. This table has roughly 100,000 clones, about 88% appearing once. Sequenced: blood. The receptors here all came from a woman aged 50 to 60 in good health.

The chain joins TRBV10-3 to TRBJ2-7; perhaps TRBD2 as D (5 bases). CDR1 is ENHRY, CDR2 SYGVKD, per germline. Trimming removed 3 bases from V and 0 bases from J, with 9 bases in between. CDR3 length equals 14 residues. The DNA for the CDR3 is TGTGCCATCAGTGACGGGGTGAACTCCTACGAGCAGTACTTC. The encoded protein is CAISDGVNSYEQYF.

As regards this clone: Other DNA sequences in this specimen translate into the identical CDR3. This chain links TRBV11-3 with TRBJ2-1; D assignment may be TRBD1 or TRBD2 (5 bases each). V lost 0 bases and J 5 bases, leaving 20 bases between the germline ends. The CDR3 sequence is 18 residues long. CDR1 and CDR2 from the germline V gene are SGHNT and YENEEA. The CDR3 here is CASSLEGVGTGYDNEQFF. The CDR3 DNA sequence: TGTGCCAGCAGCTTAGAGGGGGTGGGCACAGGCTACGACAATGAGCAGTTCTTC.

This clone came up once. The chain carries TRBV2 and TRBJ2-4; tentative D call: TRBD2 (5 bases). This CDR3 is built from 16 residues. CDR1 is SNHLY and CDR2 is FYNNEI in the germline V gene. Trimming took off 0 bases at V and 0 bases at J, with 9 bases between the two ends. DNA for the CDR3: TGTGCCAGCAGTGAAGCGAACGCGGGAGCCAAAAACATTCAGTACTTC. Translation gives CASSEANAGAKNIQYF. Using reference TRBV2 and TRBJ2-4 for the parts outside the CDR3, the full variable domain is EPEVTQTPSHQVTQMGQEVILRCVPISNHLYFYWYRQILGQKVEFLVSFYNNEISEKSEIFDDQFSVERPDGSNFTLKIRSTKLEDSAMYFCASSEANAGAKNIQYFGAGTRLSVL.

The rearrangement uses TRBV9 and TRBJ2-5; 7 bases map to TRBD1. Trimming cost V 0 bases and J 1 base; bases outside gene matches: 0. This CDR3 has 14 residues. CDR1 and CDR2 from the germline V gene are SGDLS and YYNGEE. CDR3 sequence: CASSVGDSQETQYF. CDR3 coding DNA: TGTGCCAGCAGCGTAGGGGACAGCCAAGAGACCCAGTACTTC.

The V gene is TRBV7-2, the J gene TRBJ2-1, with D perhaps matching TRBD1 (5 bases). Germline V gives CDR1 SGHTA, CDR2 FQGNSA. V lost 0 bases and J 0 bases, leaving 9 bases between the germline ends. The CDR3 is 16 residues long. CDR3 region: CASSLASDSSYNEQFF. The CDR3 DNA is TGTGCCAGCAGCTTAGCCAGCGACAGCTCCTACAATGAGCAGTTCTTC.

Here the CDR3 reads CASSLVGSSGANVLTF. CDR3 nucleotide sequence: TGTGCCAGCAGCTTAGTGGGGAGCTCTGGGGCCAACGTCCTGACTTTC. J is TRBJ2-6 and V is TRBV7-2, with D tentatively TRBD2 (5 bases). In germline, CDR1 is SGHTA, CDR2 FQGNSA. V lost 1 base and J 0 bases, leaving 7 bases between the germline ends. The CDR3 totals 16 residues.

Note on this clone: The junction and the germline gene differ at one end; a read error may be behind it. The V call is TRBV4-1, the J call TRBJ2-2; maybe TRBD2 (6 bases). Germline assignment: CDR1 MGHRA and CDR2 YSYEKL. CDR3 length: 14 residues. In nucleotides, the CDR3 is TGCGCCCGCAGCCGCCCCGGGGGCACCGGGGAGCTGTTTTTT. This sequence encodes CARSRPGGTGELFF.

The chain carries TRBV7-2 and TRBJ1-2, with 7 nucleotides matching TRBD1. Germline assignment: CDR1 SGHTA and CDR2 FQGNSA. CDR3 size: 14 residues. Trimming removed 9 bases from V and 7 bases from J; junction bases left unmatched: 14. CDR3: CASFHSGGLFGYTF. The CDR3 DNA reads as TGTGCCAGTTTCCACTCAGGGGGGTTATTTGGCTACACCTTC.

The chain has TRBV9 and TRBJ2-5, with 7 bases fitting TRBD1. The CDR3 runs 14 residues. V was clipped by 2 bases and J by 5 bases; unmatched bases: 6. Germline CDR1 reads SGDLS; CDR2 reads YYNGEE. The CDR3 spells CASSVRTGRETQYF. The DNA for the CDR3 is TGTGCCAGCAGCGTTAGGACAGGTCGGGAGACCCAGTACTTC.

This clone occurred a few times. The rearrangement links TRBV11-2 to TRBJ2-7; maybe TRBD1 (7 bases). Germline V gene lookup returns CDR1 SGHAT and CDR2 FQNNGV. Trimming shortened V by 5 bases and J by 3 bases, and 17 bases separated the two germline ends. The CDR3 runs to 15 residues. The CDR3 loop is CASSQGVGRVYEQYF. In DNA, the CDR3 is TGTGCCAGCAGCCAGGGGGTCGGGAGAGTCTACGAGCAGTACTTC.

The chain combines TRBV19 with TRBJ2-7; D gene uncertain. V gave up 0 bases and J gave up 0 bases, with 9 bases separating them. This CDR3 is 15 amino acids long. The germline CDR1 and CDR2 sequences are LNHDA and SQIVND (reference sequence). The CDR3 nucleotides read TGTGCCAGTAGTATAGAGGTCGGTAACTCCTACGAGCAGTACTTC. This sequence encodes CASSIEVGNSYEQYF.

V usage is TRBV20-1 and J usage is TRBJ1-5, with D unclear. Trimming took off 5 bases at V and 2 bases at J, with 10 bases between the two ends. The V gene's germline CDR1 is DFQATT and CDR2 SNEGSKA (reference sequence). This CDR3 is built from 13 residues. The CDR3 DNA sequence: TGCAGTGCTGGTGGGAAGGGCAATCAGCCCCAGCATTTT. Amino acid sequence: CSAGGKGNQPQHF.

This sequence joins TRBV3-1 (or the pseudogene TRBV3-2) and TRBJ2-1; 11 positions agree with TRBD2. CDR3 length: 18 amino acids. From germline, CDR1 is LGHDT and CDR2 YNNKEL (reference sequence). V lost 3 bases, J lost 2 bases, and 9 bases stayed unmatched. The chain's CDR3 is CASSQGNSGRAAYNEQFF. The CDR3 nucleotides are TGTGCCAGCAGCCAGGGAAATAGCGGGAGGGCCGCCTACAATGAGCAGTTCTTC.